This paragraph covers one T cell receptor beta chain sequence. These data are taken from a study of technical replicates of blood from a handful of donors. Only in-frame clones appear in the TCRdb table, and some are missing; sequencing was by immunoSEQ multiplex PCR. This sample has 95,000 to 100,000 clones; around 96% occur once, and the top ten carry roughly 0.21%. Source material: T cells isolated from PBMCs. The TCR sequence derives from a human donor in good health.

The CDR3 loop is CASSQRQVYTEAFF. DNA for the CDR3: TGCGCCAGCAGCCAGAGACAGGTTTACACTGAAGCTTTCTTT. The V gene is TRBV4-1, the J gene TRBJ1-1; weak D call: TRBD1 (6 bases). Per germline, CDR1 MGHRA and CDR2 YSYEKL. Trimming removed 3 bases from V and 3 bases from J, with 11 bases in between. The CDR3 sequence is 14 residues long.